A few counts support the clone carrying this TCR beta chain. Its antigen is still unknown. The CDR3 spans 17 residues. The germline V gene has CDR1 SGHTS and CDR2 YDEGEE. The V end was cut by 5 bases, the J end by 2 bases, with 20 bases between. The data originate from a study of T cell responses to AZD1222 COVID-19 vaccine. Study conclusions and caveats: Reportedly, nearly half of unique spike TCRs recognized epitopes outside B.1.351/B.1.1.7 mutations. Breadth and depth of Spike-specific TCRs rose after two AZD1222 doses. The donor group comprised mostly white British people and more females; the analysis possibly underestimated clonal diversity.

Assay used: immunoSEQ multiplex PCR; TCRdb lists only in-frame clones, some missing. The sample holds approximately 80,000 clones, roughly 85% seen once. The chain combines TRBV5-8 with TRBJ2-1; D gene uncertain. Sequenced here: peripheral blood, sampled 28 days after the second AZD1222 dose. The sequence was collected from an adult who received the AZD1222 COVID-19 vaccine. The CDR3 loop is CASRRMSGDRTYNEQFF. CDR3 nucleotide sequence: TGTGCCAGCAGACGGATGTCTGGCGATAGAACCTACAATGAGCAGTTCTTC.